The next 3 T cell receptor beta chains were all read from a single sample in a study of beta chain features in type 1 diabetes. The antigens for these receptors are not known. Investigators reverse transcribed all isolated RNA, so they sequenced expressed TCRB transcripts. The method was immunoSEQ multiplex PCR; TCRdb's version includes in-frame clones alone and lacks a portion of them. Found here are 640,000 or so clones, around 15% of them singletons; the top ten hold approximately 0.022%. Study outcomes and limitations: Patients with Type 1 diabetes showed moderately but significantly shorter TCRB CDR3s in all four CD4+ subsets.

What was sequenced was naive CD4+ T cells from blood. The receptors here all came from a young man with type 1 diabetes.

This chain uses TRBV11-2 with TRBJ2-5; D unresolved. The germline V and J ends were trimmed by 5 bases and 2 bases, with 15 bases remaining between them. The CDR3 spans 15 residues. The V gene's germline CDR1 is SGHAT and CDR2 FQNNGV. The CDR3 region has the DNA TGTGCCAGCAGCCCAGCCCTGACACGTCAAGAGACCCAGTACTTC. Its translation is CASSPALTRQETQYF.

This clone showed up just a few times. J is TRBJ2-5 and V is TRBV25-1, with 7 bases that match TRBD1. There are 15 residues in the CDR3. Germline V lookup: CDR1 MGHDK, CDR2 SYGVNS. V lost 4 bases, J lost 3 bases, and 8 bases stayed unmatched. The CDR3 loop reads CASSGPTGTEETQYF. CDR3 sequence (DNA): TGTGCCAGCAGTGGCCCGACCGGGACAGAAGAGACCCAGTACTTC.

In regard to this clone: Within the sample, other DNA sequences also encode this same CDR3. The gene calls are TRBV30 and TRBJ1-2; D unresolved. Trimming cost V 3 bases and J 0 bases, with 2 bases left between them. Germline loops: CDR1 GTSNPN, CDR2 SVGIG (reference sequence). The CDR3 spans 11 residues. The CDR3 DNA is TGTGCCTGGAGCCCTAACTATGGCTACACCTTC. This sequence encodes CAWSPNYGYTF.